One sample yielded the 9 T cell receptor beta chains listed below, sequenced in a study of T cells in Graves' hyperthyroidism and ophthalmopathy. RNA transcripts provided the source from which TCR beta CDR3 regions were amplified. During a first-round RT-PCR of the TCR CDR3, the HTBI primer set was used. From the multiplex PCR reads, TCRdb called clonotypes with MiXCR, one entry per CDR3 protein. Among over 300,000 distinct CDR3 sequences listed, approximately 14% were seen once. The specimen was blood. These TCRs come from a woman aged 40 to 55 with Graves' ophthalmopathy.

The chain uses TRBV2 and TRBJ2-2, with 8 positions matching TRBD1. Germline V lookup: CDR1 SNHLY, CDR2 FYNNEI. V lost 0 bases, J lost 7 bases, and 4 bases stayed unmatched. This CDR3 has 15 residues. The CDR3 loop reads CASSEARGQVGELFF. The CDR3 nucleotides are TGTGCCAGCAGTGAAGCCAGGGGGCAAGTCGGGGAGCTGTTTTTT.

This clonotype has just a few counts. The chain links TRBV5-6 to TRBJ2-5; 8 nucleotides line up with TRBD1. The germline gives CDR1 SGHDT, CDR2 YYEEEE. The length of the CDR3 is 12 residues. V gave up 4 bases and J gave up 6 bases; unmatched junction bases: 2. CDR3 in amino acids: CASSRTGKTQYF. The CDR3 DNA reads TGTGCCAGCAGCCGGACAGGGAAGACCCAGTACTTC.

This clonotype appeared many times. CDR3: CASSWRTPGNTGELFF. In nucleotides, the CDR3 is TGTGCCAGCAGTTGGCGCACCCCGGGGAACACCGGGGAGCTGTTTTTT. The V gene is TRBV27, the J gene TRBJ2-2; no firm D call. The CDR3 sequence is 16 residues long. Trimming removed 4 bases from V and 1 base from J, with 13 bases in between. The germline V gene encodes CDR1 MNHEY and CDR2 SMNVEV (reference sequence).

At least ten counts were recorded for this clonotype. The chain employs TRBV12-3 or TRBV12-4 and TRBJ2-7; no reliable D call. V lost 4 bases and J lost 2, with 18 bases in between. The CDR3 runs to 16 residues. The CDR3 DNA is TGTGCCAGCAGTTCCGCTGACCCTAGGGATCCCTACGAGCAGTACTTC. It is translated as CASSSADPRDPYEQYF.

The chain carries TRBV20-1 and TRBJ1-6, with a tentative D call TRBD1 (6 bases). Germline loops: CDR1 DFQATT, CDR2 SNEGSKA (reference sequence). The CDR3 runs to 13 residues. V was cut by 0 bases and J by 6 bases, with 6 bases left in between. In DNA, the CDR3 is TGCAGTGCTAGAGAACAGGGTAATTCACCCCTCCACTTT. This encodes CSAREQGNSPLHF.

This clonotype was observed at least ten times. The chain carries TRBV6-1 and TRBJ2-3; D call uncertain. The germline CDR1 and CDR2 sequences are MNHNS and SASEGT. This CDR3 contains 11 residues. V was trimmed by 8 bases and J by 4 bases, leaving 7 bases between them. CDR3 residues: CASSRSDTQYF. In nucleotides, the CDR3 is TGTGCCAGCTCCAGGTCAGATACGCAGTATTTT.

The J gene is TRBJ1-1, the V gene TRBV7-3, with D possibly matching TRBD1 (5 bases). Germline V CDR1 and CDR2: SGHTA, FQGTGA. The CDR3 is 14 amino acids. The V and J ends lost 5 bases and 4 bases respectively, with 14 bases between them. Here the CDR3 DNA reads TGTGCCAGCAGCCCAGGGCCAGGGATCACTGAAGCTTTCTTT. This codes for CASSPGPGITEAFF.

This clonotype was picked up many times. The chain carries TRBV2 and TRBJ2-5, with 7 nucleotides matching TRBD1. J lost 5 bases, V lost 5 bases, and 5 bases had no gene match. In germline, CDR1 is SNHLY, CDR2 FYNNEI. The CDR3 length is 13 residues. The CDR3 coding sequence is TGTGCCAGCAGTCTAGGGGGCACTGAGACCCAGTACTTC. Translation: CASSLGGTETQYF.

This rearrangement joins TRBV20-1 to TRBJ1-6, with 7 bases lining up with TRBD1. The CDR3 extends over 15 amino acids. Trimming removed 3 bases from V and 10 bases from J; junction bases left unmatched: 12. In germline, CDR1 is DFQATT, CDR2 SNEGSKA (reference sequence). The CDR3 DNA reads TGCAGTGCTAGCGATCGGGACAGTCGGGGCTCACCCCTCCACTTT. Translating gives CSASDRDSRGSPLHF.